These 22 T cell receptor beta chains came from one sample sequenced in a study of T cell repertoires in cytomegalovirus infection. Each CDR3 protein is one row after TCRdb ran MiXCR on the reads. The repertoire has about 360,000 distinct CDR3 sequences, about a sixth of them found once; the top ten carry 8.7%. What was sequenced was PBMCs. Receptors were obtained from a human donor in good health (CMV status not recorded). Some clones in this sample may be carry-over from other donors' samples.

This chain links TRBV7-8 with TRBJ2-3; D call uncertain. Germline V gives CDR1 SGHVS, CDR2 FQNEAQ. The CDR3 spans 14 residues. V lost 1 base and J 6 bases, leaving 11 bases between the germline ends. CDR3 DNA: TGTGCCAGCAGCTTAGTTTCCTTCTCGGATACGCAGTATTTT. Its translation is CASSLVSFSDTQYF. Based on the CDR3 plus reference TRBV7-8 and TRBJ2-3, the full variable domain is GAGVSQSPRYKVAKRGQDVALRCDPISGHVSLFWYQQALGQGPEFLTYFQNEAQLDKSGLPSDRFFAERPEGSVSTLKIQRTQQEDSAVYLCASSLVSFSDTQYFGPGTRLTVL.

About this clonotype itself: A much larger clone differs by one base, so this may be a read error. The CDR3 DNA reads as TGTGTCAGCAGCTTCGGGTACGGGGGGGCTGAAAAACTGTTTTTT. Protein sequence: CVSSFGYGGAEKLFF. The chain has TRBV7-2 and TRBJ1-4; a possible D gene is TRBD1 (6 bases). Per germline, CDR1 SGHTA and CDR2 FQGNSA. The CDR3 is 15 amino acids. The full variable domain, completed using reference TRBV7-2 and TRBJ1-4, is GAGVSQSPSNKVTEKGKDVELRCDPISGHTALYWYRQSLGQGLEFLIYFQGNSAPDKSGLPSDRFSAERTGGSVSTLTIQRTQQEDSAVYLCVSSFGYGGAEKLFFGSGTQLSVL.

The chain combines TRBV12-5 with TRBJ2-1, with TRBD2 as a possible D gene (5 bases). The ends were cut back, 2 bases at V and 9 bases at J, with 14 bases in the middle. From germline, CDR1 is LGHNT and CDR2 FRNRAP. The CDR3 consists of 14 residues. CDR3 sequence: CASGLPSHEGEQFF. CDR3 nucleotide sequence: TGTGCTAGTGGTTTGCCCAGCCATGAGGGTGAGCAGTTCTTC. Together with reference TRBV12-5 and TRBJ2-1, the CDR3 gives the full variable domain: DARVTQTPRHKVTEMGQEVTMRCQPILGHNTVFWYRQTMMQGLELLAYFRNRAPLDDSGMPKDRFSAEMPDATLATLKIQPSEPRDSAVYFCASGLPSHEGEQFFGPGTRLTVL.

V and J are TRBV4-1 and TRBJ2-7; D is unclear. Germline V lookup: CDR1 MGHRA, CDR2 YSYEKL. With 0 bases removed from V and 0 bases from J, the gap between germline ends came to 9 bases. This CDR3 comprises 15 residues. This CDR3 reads CASSQDAAASYEQYF. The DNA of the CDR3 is TGCGCCAGCAGCCAAGATGCGGCGGCCTCCTACGAGCAGTACTTC.

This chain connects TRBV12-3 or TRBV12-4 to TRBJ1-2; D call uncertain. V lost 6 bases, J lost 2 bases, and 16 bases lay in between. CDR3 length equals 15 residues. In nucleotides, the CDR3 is TGTGCCAGCAGCTCCACCGTCCCGGTAAACTATGGCTACACCTTC. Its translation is CASSSTVPVNYGYTF.

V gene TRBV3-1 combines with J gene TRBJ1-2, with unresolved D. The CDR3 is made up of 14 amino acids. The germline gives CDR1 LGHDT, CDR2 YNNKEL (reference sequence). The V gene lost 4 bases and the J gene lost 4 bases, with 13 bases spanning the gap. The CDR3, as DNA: TGTGCCAGCAGCCCAGCAGCAGGACCCTATGGCTACACCTTC. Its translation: CASSPAAGPYGYTF.

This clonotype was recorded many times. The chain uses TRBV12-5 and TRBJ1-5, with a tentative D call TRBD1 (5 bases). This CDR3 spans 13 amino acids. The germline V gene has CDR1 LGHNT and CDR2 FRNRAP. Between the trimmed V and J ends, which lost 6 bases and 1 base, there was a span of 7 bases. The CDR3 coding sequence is TGTGCTAGTGGGCAGGGAAGCAATCAGCCCCAGCATTTT. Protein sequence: CASGQGSNQPQHF.

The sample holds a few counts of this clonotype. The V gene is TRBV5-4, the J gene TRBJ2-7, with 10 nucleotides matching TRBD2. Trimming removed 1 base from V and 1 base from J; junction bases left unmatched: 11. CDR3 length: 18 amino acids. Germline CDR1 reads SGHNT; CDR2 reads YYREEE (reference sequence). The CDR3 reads CASSLSPGASGRSYEQYF. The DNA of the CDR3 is TGTGCCAGCAGCTTGTCCCCGGGGGCTAGCGGGAGATCCTACGAGCAGTACTTC.

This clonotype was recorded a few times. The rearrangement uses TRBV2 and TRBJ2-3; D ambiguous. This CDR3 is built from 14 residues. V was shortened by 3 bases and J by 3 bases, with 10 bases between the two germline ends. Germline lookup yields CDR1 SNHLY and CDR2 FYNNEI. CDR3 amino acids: CASSEAQATDTQYF. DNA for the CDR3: TGTGCCAGCAGTGAGGCTCAAGCGACAGATACGCAGTATTTT. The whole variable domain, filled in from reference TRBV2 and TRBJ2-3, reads EPEVTQTPSHQVTQMGQEVILRCVPISNHLYFYWYRQILGQKVEFLVSFYNNEISEKSEIFDDQFSVERPDGSNFTLKIRSTKLEDSAMYFCASSEAQATDTQYFGPGTRLTVL.

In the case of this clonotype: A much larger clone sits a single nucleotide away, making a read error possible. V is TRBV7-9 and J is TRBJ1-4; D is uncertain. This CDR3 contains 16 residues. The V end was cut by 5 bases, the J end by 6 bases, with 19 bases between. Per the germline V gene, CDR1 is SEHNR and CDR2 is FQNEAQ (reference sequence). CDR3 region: CASSATPERRDEKLFF. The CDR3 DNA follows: TGTGCCAGCAGCGCCACGCCCGAACGGAGGGATGAAAAACTGTTTTTT.

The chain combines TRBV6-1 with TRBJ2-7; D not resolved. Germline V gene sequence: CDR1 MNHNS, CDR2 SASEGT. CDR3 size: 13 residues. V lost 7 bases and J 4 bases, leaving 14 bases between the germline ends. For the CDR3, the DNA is TGTGCCAGCACCTCCGCAGATACTTACGAGCAGTACTTC. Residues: CASTSADTYEQYF.

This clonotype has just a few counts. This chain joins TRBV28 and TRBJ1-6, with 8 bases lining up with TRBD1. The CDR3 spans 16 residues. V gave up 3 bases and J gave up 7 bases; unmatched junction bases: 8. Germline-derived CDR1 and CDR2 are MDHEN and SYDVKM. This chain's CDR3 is CASSFHGQGGNSPLHF. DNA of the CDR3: TGTGCCAGCAGTTTCCACGGACAGGGTGGAAATTCACCCCTCCACTTT.

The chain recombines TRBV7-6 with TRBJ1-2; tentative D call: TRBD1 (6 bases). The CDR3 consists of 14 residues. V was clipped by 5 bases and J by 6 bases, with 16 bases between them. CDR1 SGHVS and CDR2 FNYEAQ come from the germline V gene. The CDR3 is CASSPRGGRDGYTF. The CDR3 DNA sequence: TGTGCCAGCAGCCCCCGCGGGGGGCGTGATGGCTACACCTTC.

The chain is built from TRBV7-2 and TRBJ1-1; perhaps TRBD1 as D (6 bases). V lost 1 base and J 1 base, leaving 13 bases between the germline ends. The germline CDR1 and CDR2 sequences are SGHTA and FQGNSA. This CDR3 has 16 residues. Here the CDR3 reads CASSLGFWTENTEAFF. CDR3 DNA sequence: TGTGCCAGCAGCTTAGGATTTTGGACAGAGAACACTGAAGCTTTCTTT.

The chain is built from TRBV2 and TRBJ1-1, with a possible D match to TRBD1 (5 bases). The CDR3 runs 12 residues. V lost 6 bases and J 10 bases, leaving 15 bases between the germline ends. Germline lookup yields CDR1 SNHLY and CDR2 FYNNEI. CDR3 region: CASSEGSDLAFF. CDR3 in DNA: TGTGCCAGCAGCGAGGGGTCGGACCTAGCTTTCTTT.

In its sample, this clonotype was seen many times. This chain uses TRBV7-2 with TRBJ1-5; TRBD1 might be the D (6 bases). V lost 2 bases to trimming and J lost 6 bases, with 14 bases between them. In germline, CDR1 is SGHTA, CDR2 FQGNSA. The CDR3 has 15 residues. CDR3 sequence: CASSLLAGAAQPQHF. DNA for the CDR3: TGTGCCAGCAGCTTACTGGCAGGGGCGGCTCAGCCCCAGCATTTT.

The DNA of the CDR3 is TGTGCCAGCAGCCAAGGTTTCTCCCGCCTGCCCTACAATGAGCAGTTCTTC. Amino acid sequence: CASSQGFSRLPYNEQFF. The V gene is TRBV14, the J gene TRBJ2-1; no firm D call. V shed 1 base and J shed 2 bases, with 15 bases lying between them. The V gene's germline CDR1 is SGHDN and CDR2 FVKESK. This CDR3 is 17 amino acids long.

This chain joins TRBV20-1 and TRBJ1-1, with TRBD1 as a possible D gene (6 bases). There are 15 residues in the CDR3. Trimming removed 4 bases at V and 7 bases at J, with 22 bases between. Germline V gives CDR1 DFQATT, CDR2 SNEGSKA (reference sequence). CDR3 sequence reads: CSAKTFRGGAREAFF. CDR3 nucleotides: TGCAGTGCTAAGACCTTTAGGGGGGGGGCTCGTGAAGCTTTCTTT.

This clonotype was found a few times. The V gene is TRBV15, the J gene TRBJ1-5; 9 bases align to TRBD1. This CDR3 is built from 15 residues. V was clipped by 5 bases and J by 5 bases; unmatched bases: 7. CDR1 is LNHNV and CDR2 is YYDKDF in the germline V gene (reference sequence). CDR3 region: CATSARDRADQPQHF. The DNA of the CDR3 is TGTGCCACCAGCGCACGGGACAGGGCGGATCAGCCCCAGCATTTT.

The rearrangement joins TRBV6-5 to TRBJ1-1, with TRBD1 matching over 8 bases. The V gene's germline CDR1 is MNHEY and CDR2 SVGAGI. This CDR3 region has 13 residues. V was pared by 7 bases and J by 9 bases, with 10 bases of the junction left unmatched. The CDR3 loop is CASKTGQGIKAFF. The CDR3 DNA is TGTGCCAGCAAGACCGGACAGGGTATCAAAGCTTTCTTT.

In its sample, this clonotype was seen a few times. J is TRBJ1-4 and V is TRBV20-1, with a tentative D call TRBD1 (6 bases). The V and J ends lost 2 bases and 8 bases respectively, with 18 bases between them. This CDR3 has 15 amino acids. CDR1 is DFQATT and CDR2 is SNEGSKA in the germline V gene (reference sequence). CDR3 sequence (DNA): TGCAGTGCTAGATCGGACAGACCCTTAGGGGAAAAACTGTTTTTT. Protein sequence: CSARSDRPLGEKLFF.

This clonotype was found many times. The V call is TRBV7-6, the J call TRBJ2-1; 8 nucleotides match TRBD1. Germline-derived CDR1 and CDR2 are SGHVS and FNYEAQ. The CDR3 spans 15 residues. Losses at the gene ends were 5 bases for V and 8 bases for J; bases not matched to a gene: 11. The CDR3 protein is CASSLTGGTFDEQFF. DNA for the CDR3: TGTGCCAGCAGCCTTACAGGGGGTACATTCGATGAGCAGTTCTTC.